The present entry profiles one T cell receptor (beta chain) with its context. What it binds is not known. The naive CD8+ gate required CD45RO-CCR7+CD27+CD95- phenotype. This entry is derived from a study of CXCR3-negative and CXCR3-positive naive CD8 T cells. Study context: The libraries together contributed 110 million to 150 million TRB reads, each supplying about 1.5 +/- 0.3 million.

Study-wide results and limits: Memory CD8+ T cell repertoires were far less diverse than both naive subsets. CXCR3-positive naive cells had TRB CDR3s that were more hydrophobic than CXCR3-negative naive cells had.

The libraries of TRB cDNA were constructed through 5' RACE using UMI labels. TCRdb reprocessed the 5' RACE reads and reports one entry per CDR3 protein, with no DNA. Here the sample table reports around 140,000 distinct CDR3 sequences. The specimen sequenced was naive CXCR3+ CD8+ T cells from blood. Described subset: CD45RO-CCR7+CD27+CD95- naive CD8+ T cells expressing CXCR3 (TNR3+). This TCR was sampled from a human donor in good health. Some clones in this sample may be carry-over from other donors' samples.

The CDR3: CASSNPTSEGSDTQYF. The chain uses TRBV9 and TRBJ2-3; TCRdb's D call, TRBD2, is unchecked because there is no DNA. CDR1 is SGDLS and CDR2 is YYNGEE in the germline V gene. The CDR3 runs 16 residues.